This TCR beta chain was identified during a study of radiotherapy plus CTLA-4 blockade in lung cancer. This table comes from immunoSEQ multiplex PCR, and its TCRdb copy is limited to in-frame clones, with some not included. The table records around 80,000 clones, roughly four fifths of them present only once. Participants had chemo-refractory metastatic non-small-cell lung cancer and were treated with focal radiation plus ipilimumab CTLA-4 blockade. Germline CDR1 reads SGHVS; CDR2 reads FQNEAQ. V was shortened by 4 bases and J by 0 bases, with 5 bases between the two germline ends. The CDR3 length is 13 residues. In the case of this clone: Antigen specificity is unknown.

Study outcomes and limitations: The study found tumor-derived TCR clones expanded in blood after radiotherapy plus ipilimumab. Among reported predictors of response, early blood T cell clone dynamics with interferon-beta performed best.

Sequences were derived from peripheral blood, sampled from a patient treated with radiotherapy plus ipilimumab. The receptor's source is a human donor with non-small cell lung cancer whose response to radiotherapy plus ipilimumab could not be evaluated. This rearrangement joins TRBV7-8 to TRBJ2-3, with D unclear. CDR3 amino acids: CASSYASTDTQYF. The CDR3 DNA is TGTGCCAGCAGCTACGCGAGCACAGATACGCAGTATTTT.